This entry describes one T cell receptor beta chain. The data originate from a study of blood T cell repertoires in COVID-19. Germline trimming cut 7 bases from V and 5 bases from J; bases unmatched to any gene: 4. Per germline, CDR1 SGHTA and CDR2 FQGNSA. This CDR3 comprises 14 residues. TCRdb's table, derived via immunoSEQ multiplex PCR, lists solely in-frame clones and lacks some. The sample shows about 250,000 clones, about nine tenths of them seen only once. This clonotype originated in a man between 35 and 55 years old who had recovered from COVID-19. The chain employs TRBV7-2 and TRBJ2-2, with 10 bases identical to TRBD2. The source material was PBMCs or T cells enriched from blood (not recorded which). The CDR3 coding sequence is TGTGCCAGCAAACTAGCGGGACGAACCGGGGAGCTGTTTTTT. Translating it yields CASKLAGRTGELFF.